This TCR beta chain was retrieved from a study of memory CD4+ T cells and cytomegalovirus serostatus (dated by TCRdb to the late 2010s). Broadly, across the study: The cohort comprised around 35 healthy Belgian adults, 9 CMV seropositive and around 25 CMV seronegative. To replicate a published TCR-based CMV serostatus classifier, the study sequenced CD4+ memory TCRbeta repertoires from a Belgian cohort whose cytomegalovirus serostatus was known.

This clone showed up just a few times. Its cognate antigen has yet to be identified. No much larger clone is present one base from it, and per-base qualities are unavailable. V gives up 5 bases and J gives up 5 bases, and the segment between their germline ends measures 6 bases. In the germline V gene, CDR1 corresponds to SQVTM and CDR2 to ANQGSEA. The CDR3 holds 11 amino acids from the cysteine to the phenylalanine. The CDR3 DNA has 33 bases and is translated from base 1. General conclusions and limits of the study: Of fewer than 200 previously reported CMV-associated TCRbeta sequences, about 62 appeared in the CD4+ memory repertoires, each in one to five individuals. For CMV serostatus prediction, a median bootstrapped AUC of approximately 0.95 was reached with the original framework, and a median bootstrapped AUC of about 0.9 was reached with a US-trained random forest. Only CD4+CD45RO+ memory cells were sequenced, in contrast to the original study, in which naive and memory CD4+ and CD8+ populations were covered. Results were interpreted as suggesting that the CMV-associated TCR signature is largely present in the CD4+ memory repertoire. A median bootstrapped AUC of 0.95 with a 95% CI of 0.76-1.00 was achieved on the Belgian cohort by the original-framework classifier.

The Quick-DNA Microprep Kit was used to extract genomic DNA from the sorted cells. Amplification of TCRbeta DNA was done with the immunoSEQ hsTCRbeta kit, following the protocol from the manufacturer. An Illumina MiSeq instrument was used to sequence the TCRbeta libraries. Concerning the study's data processing: Following removal of out-of-frame sequences, some 2 million distinct TCRbeta sequences were retained, with an average of about 61,000 per individual. Each individual was scored according to the count of 164 previously reported CMV-associated TCRbeta sequences and the total productive distinct TCRbeta count. A beta-binomial model was reimplemented in Python, and random forests from scikit-learn, run with default parameters, were trained on data from the US cohort. On the Belgian cohort, classifier performance was reported as the median AUC, along with percentile confidence intervals, across 10,000 bootstrap iterations. TCRdb stores this immuneACCESS table with in-frame sequences only. Part of the clones is absent; in the studies checked, under half of the shortfall reflects unresolved V genes, and no reason is known for the rest. That table gives V, J and clone size, and the DNA gave D and trimming. The sample table records 25,000 to 40,000 clones; around 74% of these occur just once. More than 0.5% of the sample is taken by the ten largest.

Single viable CD3+CD4+CD8-CD45RO+ cells were sorted as memory CD4+ T cells on a FACSAria II. CMV serostatus was determined using a Roche Elecsys assay that detects serum IgG against CMV pp150, pp28, p38 and p52. After the samples were thawed, total CD4+ T cells were enriched through positive selection using CD4 magnetic microbeads. The samples came from a separate study whose specific focus was interrogating the CD4+ T cell memory repertoire. Following standard operating procedures, peripheral blood mononuclear cells were isolated and cryopreserved, while serum was kept at -80 degrees C. The staining used CD3-PerCP (BW264/56), CD4-APC (RPA-T4), CD45RO-PE (UCHT1) and CD8-Pacific Orange (3B5) antibodies, and Sytox blue was used to exclude non-viable cells.

This TCR derives from an adult in good health and CMV-seronegative. Some clones in this sample may be carry-over from other donors' samples. Sequenced material: memory CD4+ T cells from blood. The chain joins TRBV29-1 to TRBJ2-2; the D gene lacks a confident call. The DNA sequence reads TGCAGCGTTATGGGGACCGGGGAGCTGTTTTTT. Its protein reads: CSVMGTGELFF.